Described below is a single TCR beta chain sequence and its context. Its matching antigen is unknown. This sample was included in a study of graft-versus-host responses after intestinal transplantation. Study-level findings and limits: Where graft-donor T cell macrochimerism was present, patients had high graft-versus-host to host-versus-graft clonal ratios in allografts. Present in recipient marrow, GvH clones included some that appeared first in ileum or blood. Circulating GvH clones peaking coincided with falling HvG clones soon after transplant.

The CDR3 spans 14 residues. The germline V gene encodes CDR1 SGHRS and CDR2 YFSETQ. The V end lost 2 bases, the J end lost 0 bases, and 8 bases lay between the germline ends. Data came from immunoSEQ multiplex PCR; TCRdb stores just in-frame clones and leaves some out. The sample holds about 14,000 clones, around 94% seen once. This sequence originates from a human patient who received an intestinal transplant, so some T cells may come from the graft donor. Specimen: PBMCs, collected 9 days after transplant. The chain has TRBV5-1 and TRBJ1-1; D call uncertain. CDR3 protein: CASSFGAMNTEAFF. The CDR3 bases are TGCGCCAGCAGCTTCGGAGCTATGAACACTGAAGCTTTCTTT.